These 21 T cell receptor beta chains originate from one sample sequenced in a study of tumor and adjacent non-tumor tissue in lung cancer. Three rounds of nested PCR, following a modified ARM-PCR protocol, produced the TCRbeta library. MiXCR, applied by TCRdb to the multiplex PCR reads, yields one record per CDR3 protein. The sample lists roughly 200,000 distinct CDR3 sequences, about two thirds occurring once. No cell sorting was done before RNA was extracted from the tissue. Sequencing was carried out using lung tumor tissue. Every receptor here comes from a man aged 55 to 70 with non-small cell lung cancer.

This clonotype was seen more than once but under ten times. The chain has TRBV4-1 and TRBJ2-3; 10 bases line up with TRBD2. Germline V gene sequence: CDR1 MGHRA, CDR2 YSYEKL. V shed 2 bases and J 5 bases; nucleotides not matched to a gene: 4. The length of the CDR3 is 15 residues. CDR3 bases: TGCGCCAGCAGCCAATCATCTAGCGGGAGAGATACGCAGTATTTT. Amino acid sequence: CASSQSSSGRDTQYF.

This clonotype was counted a few times. The final CDR3 position lacks the conserved phenylalanine or tryptophan, pointing to a likely read error. Because the CDR3's place on the DNA is in doubt, the DNA is left out and the CDR3 is given as listed by TCRdb. The chain carries TRBV29-1 and TRBJ2-7; TRBD1, the table's D call, was not compared with the DNA. Germline lookup yields CDR1 SQVTM and CDR2 ANQGSEA. The CDR3 is 14 residues long, ends included. The CDR3 protein is CSVVYAEIRDRPQL.

Note on this clonotype: With a much larger clone just one base away, this may be a read error. The chain employs TRBV4-3 and TRBJ2-2; 8 bases line up with TRBD2. CDR3 length: 16 amino acids. Germline V gene lookup returns CDR1 LGHNA and CDR2 YSLEER. CDR3 sequence reads: CTSSHSAGEMAGELFF. Here the CDR3 DNA reads TGCACCAGCAGCCATTCAGCGGGAGAAATGGCCGGGGAGCTGTTTTTT.

About this clonotype itself: Relative to the germline gene, one junction end is altered; a read error may explain this. The chain combines TRBV6-2 or TRBV6-3 with TRBJ2-2; D may be TRBD2 (5 bases). CDR1 and CDR2 (germline): MNHEY, SVGEGT. The CDR3 spans 16 residues. The CDR3 reads CASNLWNPYTTGELSF. The CDR3 DNA is TGTGCCAGCAATCTCTGGAACCCGTACACGACCGGGGAGCTGTCTTTT.

The count of this clonotype is one. The CDR3 loop reads CASSSGTSGRTGEYF. The CDR3 bases are TGTGCCAGCAGCTCAGGGACTAGCGGGAGAACCGGGGAGTACTTC. The chain employs TRBV13 and TRBJ2-7; TRBD2 agrees at 14 bases. Germline V CDR1 and CDR2: PRHDT, FYEKMQ (reference sequence). This CDR3 is 15 amino acids long. V lost 4 bases and J lost 11; bases outside the gene matches: 10.

The count of this clonotype is one. The conserved final phenylalanine or tryptophan is absent from the CDR3, which likely points to a read error. No DNA is shown, since the ends of the CDR3 on it are uncertain; the CDR3 is the one TCRdb lists. The chain employs TRBV5-1 and TRBJ2-7; whether TRBD2, the table's D call, matches the DNA was not checked. The CDR3 is made up of 14 amino acids, end residues included. Germline V lookup: CDR1 SGHRS, CDR2 YFSETQ. CDR3 sequence: CASSASMAGYEHYL.

This clonotype was counted only a few times. The gene calls are TRBV11-2 and TRBJ2-5, with unresolved D. Germline assignment: CDR1 SGHAT and CDR2 FQNNGV. The CDR3 runs to 15 residues. The CDR3 DNA reads TGTGTTAGCAGCTTAGGCCGTTTAGGCCAAGAGACCCAGTACTTC. It is translated as CVSSLGRLGQETQYF.

Turning to this clonotype: One junction end does not reproduce the germline sequence, and a read error may be involved. The genes are TRBV12-3 or TRBV12-4 and TRBJ2-1; 9 positions agree with TRBD2. The CDR3 is 14 residues long. CDR3 in amino acids: CASTYQAGGNEQLF. The CDR3 nucleotides read TGTGCCAGCACCTACCAAGCGGGAGGCAATGAGCAGTTATTC.

Note on this clonotype: With a much larger clone just one base away, this may be a read error. The V gene is TRBV12-3 or TRBV12-4, the J gene TRBJ2-1; D may be TRBD2 (6 bases). The CDR3 sequence is 17 residues long. With 5 bases removed from V and 8 bases from J, the gap between germline ends came to 25 bases. CDR3: CASSPNRQGLKGYEQFF. The CDR3 bases are TGTGCCAGCAGTCCCAATCGCCAAGGACTAAAGGGTTATGAGCAGTTCTTC.

On this clonotype: At one of its ends the junction is not consistent with the germline gene, which may arise from a read error. The V gene is TRBV4-2, the J gene TRBJ2-7; 9 bases agree with TRBD2. The CDR3 consists of 19 residues. The germline V gene has CDR1 LGHNA and CDR2 YNFKEQ. CDR3 loop: CASSQDRHPTSGWTYEHYF. In DNA, the CDR3 is TGTGCCAGCAGCCAAGATCGGCACCCCACTAGCGGGTGGACCTACGAGCACTACTTC.

As concerns this clonotype: Compared with germline, one end of the junction differs, possibly owing to a read error. The rearrangement links TRBV11-2 to TRBJ2-3; possibly TRBD2 for D (6 bases). The CDR3 is 16 amino acids. Germline-derived CDR1 and CDR2 are SGHAT and FQNNGV. In DNA, the CDR3 is TGTGCCAGCAGGTCAGTCGGGGGATTTAGCACAGATACCCAGTATTTT. Translated: CASRSVGGFSTDTQYF.

On this clonotype: A read error may account for a junction end that differs from germline. V gene TRBV20-1 combines with J gene TRBJ2-5, with 7 positions matching TRBD1. Germline CDR1 and CDR2: DFQATT and SNEGSKA (reference sequence). The CDR3 is 14 residues long. The CDR3 DNA follows: TGCAATGCTAGAGCGAGGGGGCACCAAGAGACCCTGTACTTC. The encoded protein is CNARARGHQETLYF.

In nucleotides, the CDR3 is TGTGCCACCAGTGATCACAGGACCGGGGCCAACGTCCTGACTTTC. This sequence encodes CATSDHRTGANVLTF. The rearrangement uses TRBV24-1 and TRBJ2-6; TRBD1 is a possible D gene (5 bases). The CDR3 is made up of 15 amino acids. Trimming left V 3 bases short and J 4 bases short, with 9 bases between. Looked up from germline, CDR1 is KGHDR and CDR2 is SFDVKD.

With respect to this clonotype: Just one base apart from a much larger clone, this may be a read error. This rearrangement joins TRBV11-1 to TRBJ1-3, with 7 positions matching TRBD1. Per germline, CDR1 SGHAT and CDR2 FQDESV (reference sequence). The CDR3 loop spans 15 amino acids. Trimming took 6 bases from V and 6 from J; bases not matched to a gene: 11. The CDR3 nucleotides read TGTGCCAGCAGTAACTCCGGGACAGCTGTAAACACCATATATTTT. It encodes CASSNSGTAVNTIYF.

The CDR3 DNA is TGTGCCAGCAGTGCTATCCAAGGGGGGAGGGAGACCCAGTACTTC. Encoded protein: CASSAIQGGRETQYF. J is TRBJ2-5 and V is TRBV28, with D possibly called TRBD1 or TRBD2 (6 bases each). CDR3 length: 15 residues. Trimming shortened V by 5 bases and J by 5 bases, and 18 bases separated the two germline ends. Germline CDR1 is MDHEN and CDR2 is SYDVKM.

This clonotype was counted ten times or more. The CDR3: CSVETGTTTVYEQYF. The CDR3 DNA sequence: TGCAGCGTTGAAACTGGGACTACCACGGTCTACGAGCAGTACTTC. This chain uses TRBV29-1 with TRBJ2-7; TRBD2 matches 7 bases. The CDR3 length is 15 residues. Germline V gives CDR1 SQVTM, CDR2 ANQGSEA. V gave up 2 bases and J gave up 3 bases; unmatched junction bases: 10.

Worth noting for this clonotype: Compared with germline, one end of the junction differs, possibly owing to a read error. The chain recombines TRBV6-5 with TRBJ2-2; D is unresolved. The CDR3 extends over 15 amino acids. Germline V lookup: CDR1 MNHEY, CDR2 SVGAGI. CDR3 in DNA: TGTGCCAACAGTTATATCATTCCGAACACCGGGGAGCTGTTTTTT. Its translation is CANSYIIPNTGELFF.

This clonotype has a count of ten or more. This CDR3 reads CSALPLALAGSTDTQYF. The CDR3 region has the DNA TGCAGTGCCCTCCCTCTAGCGCTAGCGGGGAGCACAGATACGCAGTATTTT. This chain joins TRBV20-1 and TRBJ2-3; 9 bases match TRBD2. CDR3 length: 17 amino acids. Germline lookup yields CDR1 DFQATT and CDR2 SNEGSKA (reference sequence). Trimming removed 6 bases from V and 0 bases from J; junction bases left unmatched: 13.

In the case of this clonotype: A read error may be the cause here, since a much bigger clone is one base away. It is likely a read error, because the conserved phenylalanine at the end of the CDR3 is missing. The chain employs TRBV4-1 and TRBJ2-7; D perhaps matches TRBD1 (6 bases). Germline assignment: CDR1 MGHRA and CDR2 YSYEKL. The CDR3 is made up of 14 amino acids. V was clipped by 1 base and J by 0 bases, with 7 bases between them. The CDR3 reads CASSQGQDSYEQYY. The CDR3 DNA reads as TGCGCCAGCAGCCAAGGACAGGACTCCTACGAGCAGTACTAC.

The chain uses TRBV24-1 and TRBJ1-1, with a weak D call TRBD1 (5 bases). CDR1 and CDR2 from the germline V gene are KGHDR and SFDVKD. The CDR3 extends over 12 amino acids. The V end was cut by 9 bases, the J end by 11 bases, with 18 bases between. CDR3 in amino acids: CATRGDSARAFF. In DNA form, the CDR3 reads TGTGCCACCCGGGGTGACAGCGCGAGGGCTTTCTTT.

This clonotype was counted ten times or more. This chain links TRBV6-2 or TRBV6-3 with TRBJ1-2; D remains ambiguous. CDR3 length: 14 amino acids. V lost 7 bases and J lost 1, with 13 bases in between. The germline gives CDR1 MNHEY, CDR2 SVGEGT. CDR3 in DNA: TGTGCCAGCATCGACGGTATGAATAACTATGGCTACACCTTC. Protein sequence: CASIDGMNNYGYTF.